This TCR beta chain was identified during a study of radiotherapy plus CTLA-4 blockade in lung cancer. The assay was immunoSEQ multiplex PCR, and TCRdb's table has in-frame clones only and misses some. Among roughly 25,000 clones listed, over 70% were seen once. V lost 3 bases and J 4 bases, leaving 7 bases between the germline ends. The CDR3 is 12 amino acids. The germline V gene has CDR1 MNHEY and CDR2 SMNVEV (reference sequence). The sequence was obtained from a human donor with non-small cell lung cancer who had stable disease on radiotherapy plus ipilimumab. The chain couples TRBV27 to TRBJ2-7; no clear D gene. The sequencing used peripheral blood, collected from a patient treated with radiotherapy plus ipilimumab. CDR3 coding DNA: TGTGCCAGCAGTTTTATCGGTTACGAGCAGTACTTC. Protein product: CASSFIGYEQYF.